In this sample, the clone carrying this T cell receptor beta chain turned up many times. TCRdb passed the RT-PCR reads through MiXCR, listing each CDR3 protein once. The sample includes fewer than 12,000 distinct CDR3 sequences, about 20% of them seen just once. These data are taken from a study of patients and donors after allogeneic stem cell transplantation. The germline V gene encodes CDR1 SGHDN and CDR2 FVKESK. V was cut by 5 bases and J by 1 base, with 8 bases left in between. The CDR3 extends over 13 amino acids. The chain recombines TRBV14 with TRBJ1-1; TRBD1 might be the D (5 bases). This TCR derives from a human donor who was either an allogeneic HSCT recipient or a stem cell or donor lymphocyte infusion donor (not recorded which). It is not recorded whose cells these are; they may come from a transplant donor. Sequencing was performed on blood, either unsorted or a sorted T cell fraction (not recorded which). In nucleotides, the CDR3 is TGTGCCAGCAGCTCACAGGAGAACACTGAAGCTTTCTTT. Amino acid sequence: CASSSQENTEAFF. Using reference TRBV14 and TRBJ1-1 for the parts outside the CDR3, the full variable domain is EAGVTQFPSHSVIEKGQTVTLRCDPISGHDNLYWYRRVMGKEIKFLLHFVKESKQDESGMPNNRFLAERTGGTYSTLKVQPAELEDSGVYFCASSSQENTEAFFGQGTRLTVV.